This T cell receptor beta chain was sequenced during a study of T-cell reconstitution after alpha-beta-depleted transplantation in children. Study-level findings and limits: Reportedly, only several hundred clones from non-depleted graft cells drove alpha-beta T-cell counts at about two months. When one year had passed after transplant, most T-cell counts and diversity came from newly produced T cells.

Library preparation (for TCRbeta) was performed with unique molecular identifiers. In TCRdb, the PCR reads were re-called with MiXCR into one record per CDR3 protein. Of approximately 1,000,000 distinct CDR3 sequences detected, about 30% appear once; the ten largest clones hold about 28%. The V end was cut by 0 bases, the J end by 2 bases, with 8 bases between. In germline, CDR1 is SGHAT, CDR2 FQNNGV. CDR3 length: 14 amino acids. In this sample, this clonotype turned up many times. Its target is unknown. The sample in question was PBMCs, mostly from graft donor cells, obtained 360 days after TCRalphabeta/CD19-depleted stem cell transplant. The receptor was derived from a boy under two years old who had a stem cell transplant for SCID, so the T cells may come from the graft donor. The chain is built from TRBV11-2 and TRBJ2-7; D call uncertain. CDR3 amino acids: CASSLDGPPYEQYF. CDR3 DNA sequence: TGTGCCAGCAGCTTAGATGGGCCCCCCTACGAGCAGTACTTC.